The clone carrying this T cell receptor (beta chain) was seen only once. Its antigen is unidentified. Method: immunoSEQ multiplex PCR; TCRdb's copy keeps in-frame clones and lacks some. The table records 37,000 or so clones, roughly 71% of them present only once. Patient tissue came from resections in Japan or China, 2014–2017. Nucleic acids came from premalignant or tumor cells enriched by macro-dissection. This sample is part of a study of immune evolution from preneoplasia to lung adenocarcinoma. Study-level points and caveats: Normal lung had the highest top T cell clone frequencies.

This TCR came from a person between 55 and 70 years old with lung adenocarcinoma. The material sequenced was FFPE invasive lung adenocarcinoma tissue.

In DNA form, the CDR3 reads TGTGCCAGCAGCCCTAGCCGACAGGGTAGTAATGAGCAGTTCTTC. Its protein product is CASSPSRQGSNEQFF. The V call is TRBV7-8, the J call TRBJ2-1, with 7 positions matching TRBD1. The CDR3 has 15 amino acids. Per the germline V gene, CDR1 is SGHVS and CDR2 is FQNEAQ. The junction had 11 bases not matched to a gene; V was cut back by 5 bases and J by 7 bases.